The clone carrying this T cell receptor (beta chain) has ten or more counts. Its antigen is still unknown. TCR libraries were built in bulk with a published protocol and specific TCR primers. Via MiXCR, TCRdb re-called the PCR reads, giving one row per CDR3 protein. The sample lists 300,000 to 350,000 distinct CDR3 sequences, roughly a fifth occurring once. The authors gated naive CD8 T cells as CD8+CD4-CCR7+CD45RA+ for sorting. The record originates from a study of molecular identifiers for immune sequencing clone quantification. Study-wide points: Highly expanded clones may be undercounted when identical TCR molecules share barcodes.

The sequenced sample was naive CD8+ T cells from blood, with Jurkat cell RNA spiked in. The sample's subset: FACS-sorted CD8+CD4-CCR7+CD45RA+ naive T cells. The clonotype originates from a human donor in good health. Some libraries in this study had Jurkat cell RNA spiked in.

This chain's CDR3 is CASSFKAGEAFF. Here the CDR3 DNA reads TGCGCCAGCAGCTTCAAGGCCGGTGAAGCTTTCTTT. The chain joins TRBV5-1 to TRBJ1-1; D gene unclear. Germline values: CDR1 SGHRS, CDR2 YFSETQ. Between the trimmed V and J ends, which lost 2 bases and 7 bases, there was a span of 9 bases. This CDR3 is 12 amino acids long.